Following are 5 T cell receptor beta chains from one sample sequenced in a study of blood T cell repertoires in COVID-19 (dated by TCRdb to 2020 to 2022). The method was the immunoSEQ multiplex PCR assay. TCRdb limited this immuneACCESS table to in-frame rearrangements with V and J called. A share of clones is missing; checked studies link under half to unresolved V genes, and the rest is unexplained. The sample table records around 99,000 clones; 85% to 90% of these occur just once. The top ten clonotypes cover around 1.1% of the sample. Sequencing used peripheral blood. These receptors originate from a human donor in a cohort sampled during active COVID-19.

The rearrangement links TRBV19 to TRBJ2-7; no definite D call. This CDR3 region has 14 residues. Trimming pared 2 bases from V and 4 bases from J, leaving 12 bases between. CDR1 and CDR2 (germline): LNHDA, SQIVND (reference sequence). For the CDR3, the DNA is TGTGCCAGTAGTATAAAGGCCCTACAGTACGAGCAGTACTTC. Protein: CASSIKALQYEQYF. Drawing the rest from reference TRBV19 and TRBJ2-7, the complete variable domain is DGGITQSPKYLFRKEGQNVTLSCEQNLNHDAMYWYRQDPGQGLRLIYYSQIVNDFQKGDIAEGYSVSREKKESFPLTVTSAQKNPTAFYLCASSIKALQYEQYFGPGTRLTVT.

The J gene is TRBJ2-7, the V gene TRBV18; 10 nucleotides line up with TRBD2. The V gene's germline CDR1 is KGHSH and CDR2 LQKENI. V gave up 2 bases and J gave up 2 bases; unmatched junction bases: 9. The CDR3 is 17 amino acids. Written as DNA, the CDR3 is TGTGCCAGCTCACCAGGGTTAGCGGGGGGCACAGCCTACGAGCAGTACTTC. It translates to CASSPGLAGGTAYEQYF.

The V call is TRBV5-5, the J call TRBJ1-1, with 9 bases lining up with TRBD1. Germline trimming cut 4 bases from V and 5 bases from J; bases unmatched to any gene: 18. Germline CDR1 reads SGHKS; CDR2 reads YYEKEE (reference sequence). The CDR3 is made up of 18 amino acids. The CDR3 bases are TGTGCCAGCAGCCCCCCCTGGACAGGGGTGGGATCGGTAACTGAAGCTTTCTTT. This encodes CASSPPWTGVGSVTEAFF.

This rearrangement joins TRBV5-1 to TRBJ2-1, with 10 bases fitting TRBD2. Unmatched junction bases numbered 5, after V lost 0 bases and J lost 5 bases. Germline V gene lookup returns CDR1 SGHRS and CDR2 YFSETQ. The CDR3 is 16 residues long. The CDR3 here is CASSLGGLAGDNEQFF. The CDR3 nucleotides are TGCGCCAGCAGCTTGGGCGGGCTAGCGGGGGACAATGAGCAGTTCTTC. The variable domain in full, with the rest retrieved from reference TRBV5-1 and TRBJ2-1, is KAGVTQTPRYLIKTRGQQVTLSCSPISGHRSVSWYQQTPGQGLQFLFEYFSETQRNKGNFPGRFSGRQFSNSRSEMNVSTLELGDSALYLCASSLGGLAGDNEQFFGPGTRLTVL.

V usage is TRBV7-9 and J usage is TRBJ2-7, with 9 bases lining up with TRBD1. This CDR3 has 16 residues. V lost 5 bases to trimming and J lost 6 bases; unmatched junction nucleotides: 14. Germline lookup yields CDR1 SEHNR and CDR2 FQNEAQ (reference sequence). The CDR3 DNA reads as TGTGCCAGCAGCGACATCGGGACAGGGCCTGGGAGCGAGCAGTACTTC. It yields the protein CASSDIGTGPGSEQYF.